The source of this T cell receptor beta chain is a study of identical twins. Overall study results and limits: A cross-sectional statistical analysis, not follow-up of the same donors, supported the conclusions. Twins shared out-of-frame alpha sequences with excess low generation probability.

Healthy Caucasians made up all donors. A note on this clonotype: Its antigen is not known.

In TCRdb, the 5' RACE reads were re-called with MiXCR into one record per CDR3 protein. The sample carries some 660,000 distinct CDR3 sequences, roughly 8% recorded once. These data were also reused for a study on yellow fever vaccine responses in identical twins. From that report: As reported, the vaccine T cell response of twins seemed partly convergent and partly personalized.

Specimen: PBMCs. This clonotype was sampled from a woman between 18 and 30 years old in good health.

The CDR3 here is CASSPGTSREDEQFF. The CDR3 region has the DNA TGTGCCAGCAGCCCCGGGACGTCCCGGGAAGATGAGCAGTTCTTC. V gene TRBV11-2 combines with J gene TRBJ2-1; tentatively, D is TRBD1 or TRBD2 (5 bases each). Germline assignment: CDR1 SGHAT and CDR2 FQNNGV. V was cut by 5 bases and J by 8 bases, with 19 bases left in between. The CDR3 loop spans 15 amino acids.